The 18 T cell receptor beta chains listed next were all sequenced from one sample in a study of T-cell memory formation after mild COVID-19. One entry per CDR3 protein results from TCRdb running MiXCR on the 5' RACE reads. The sample records 50,000 to 75,000 distinct CDR3 sequences, 9.3% being singletons. Sequenced: PBMCs or a T cell subset sorted from them (not recorded which). These receptors were taken from a man between 18 and 29 years old who had mild COVID-19 (a few samples of this study predate the infection). Cell type and time point are not known.

The table lists this clonotype with many counts. CDR3 in amino acids: CASSQDPARGEQFF. DNA for the CDR3: TGCGCCAGCAGCCAAGATCCTGCAAGGGGTGAGCAGTTCTTC. This chain links TRBV4-3 with TRBJ2-1, with a possible D match to TRBD1 (5 bases). This CDR3 comprises 14 residues. CDR1 is LGHNA, CDR2 YSLEER, per germline. The V and J ends lost 0 bases and 9 bases respectively, with 12 bases between them.

This clonotype was seen many times. The genes are TRBV29-1 and TRBJ2-5; D possibly corresponds to TRBD1 (6 bases). The CDR3 is 10 residues long. V gave up 7 bases and J gave up 3 bases, with 6 bases separating them. Germline CDR1 and CDR2: SQVTM and ANQGSEA. Written as DNA, the CDR3 is TGCAGCGGGACAGAAGAGACCCAGTACTTC. Amino acids: CSGTEETQYF.

The chain couples TRBV18 to TRBJ1-2; 12 bases match TRBD1. The V segment lost 3 bases and the J segment 2 bases; nucleotides outside the gene matches: 1. The CDR3 has 15 amino acids. Germline V gene data show CDR1 as KGHSH and CDR2 as LQKENI. The chain's CDR3 is CASSPGTGGNYGYTF. As DNA, the CDR3 is TGTGCCAGCTCACCCGGGACAGGGGGCAACTATGGCTACACCTTC.

This clonotype showed up just a few times. The chain has TRBV6-2 or TRBV6-3 and TRBJ1-5; 7 bases are a match to TRBD1. Germline V gene lookup returns CDR1 MNHEY and CDR2 SVGEGT. This CDR3 has 15 residues. The junction had 16 bases not matched to a gene; V was cut back by 11 bases and J by 6 bases. For the CDR3, the DNA is TGTGCCTCCACTAAAGAAGACAGGGAGGGTCAGCCCCAGCATTTT. Translated: CASTKEDREGQPQHF.

V and J are TRBV29-1 and TRBJ2-3; TRBD1 is a possible D gene (5 bases). CDR1 is SQVTM and CDR2 is ANQGSEA in the germline V gene. The length of the CDR3 is 13 residues. The V end lost 4 bases, the J end lost 0 bases, and 8 bases lay between the germline ends. This CDR3 is CSVGQSSTDTQYF. The CDR3, as DNA: TGCAGCGTTGGACAGTCTAGCACAGATACGCAGTATTTT.

This clonotype was seen more than once but under ten times. In DNA, the CDR3 is TGCGCCAGCAGCTTTCTAGCGGGGGCCTTCAGCTCCTACAATGAGCAGTTCTTC. It is translated as CASSFLAGAFSSYNEQFF. The gene calls are TRBV5-1 and TRBJ2-1; 10 bases align to TRBD2. J lost 0 bases, V lost 2 bases, and 8 bases had no gene match. Germline assignment: CDR1 SGHRS and CDR2 YFSETQ. CDR3 length: 18 residues.

J is TRBJ1-1 and V is TRBV2; D uncertain. The CDR3 runs 13 residues. CDR1 SNHLY and CDR2 FYNNEI come from the germline V gene. V was shortened by 5 bases and J by 7 bases, with 14 bases between the two germline ends. CDR3 DNA: TGTGCCAGCAGTTCGTACCTTCAGGTTGAAGCTTTCTTT. This encodes CASSSYLQVEAFF.

Only a few counts were recorded for this clonotype. This chain connects TRBV20-1 to TRBJ2-5; D unclear. V gave up 2 bases and J gave up 2 bases, with 3 bases separating them. The germline V gene has CDR1 DFQATT and CDR2 SNEGSKA (reference sequence). This CDR3 region has 11 residues. The CDR3 sequence: CSARKQETQYF. DNA for the CDR3: TGCAGTGCTAGAAAGCAAGAGACCCAGTACTTC.

This clonotype has more than one count but fewer than ten. V gene TRBV15 combines with J gene TRBJ2-3, with 8 bases fitting TRBD2. The V and J ends lost 4 bases and 4 bases, in that order; junction bases with no gene match: 4. CDR1 and CDR2 (germline): LNHNV, YYDKDF (reference sequence). This CDR3 region has 14 residues. This chain's CDR3 is CATSNPSGPDTQYF. The CDR3 DNA sequence: TGTGCCACCAGCAACCCTAGCGGGCCAGATACGCAGTATTTT.

This clonotype showed up just a few times. This rearrangement joins TRBV12-3 or TRBV12-4 to TRBJ1-6, with TRBD1 as a possible D gene (5 bases). CDR3 size: 15 residues. Trimming removed 6 bases at V and 9 bases at J, with 18 bases between. The CDR3 sequence: CASRSELAGTSPLHF. In DNA form, the CDR3 reads TGTGCCAGCAGATCCGAGCTTGCGGGGACTTCACCCCTCCACTTT.

The chain has TRBV19 and TRBJ1-1, with D unresolved. Germline lookup yields CDR1 LNHDA and CDR2 SQIVND (reference sequence). V lost 9 bases and J lost 1, with 12 bases in between. The CDR3 sequence is 13 residues long. For the CDR3, the DNA is TGTGCCAGCCGTATAATGGGGAACACTGAAGCTTTCTTT. As protein: CASRIMGNTEAFF.

This clonotype was seen ten or more times. This rearrangement joins TRBV6-2 or TRBV6-3 to TRBJ2-1, with no clear D. V dropped 5 bases and J dropped 7 bases, with 18 bases sitting between them. This CDR3 contains 15 residues. Germline CDR1 and CDR2: MNHEY and SVGEGT. The CDR3 is CASSPIGTSRNEQFF. DNA for the CDR3: TGTGCCAGCAGTCCCATTGGTACAAGTAGAAATGAGCAGTTCTTC.

This sequence joins TRBV2 and TRBJ2-7; a possible D gene is TRBD1 (6 bases). Trimming stripped 4 bases from V and 3 bases from J, with 13 bases between. Germline V gene data show CDR1 as SNHLY and CDR2 as FYNNEI. This CDR3 has 14 amino acids. The CDR3 region has the DNA TGTGCCAGCAGTGGGACAGATGTTGACTACGAGCAGTACTTC. Amino acid sequence: CASSGTDVDYEQYF. The whole variable domain, filled in from reference TRBV2 and TRBJ2-7, reads EPEVTQTPSHQVTQMGQEVILRCVPISNHLYFYWYRQILGQKVEFLVSFYNNEISEKSEIFDDQFSVERPDGSNFTLKIRSTKLEDSAMYFCASSGTDVDYEQYFGPGTRLTVT.

This rearrangement joins TRBV5-1 to TRBJ1-2, with D tentatively TRBD1 (5 bases). Germline V CDR1 and CDR2: SGHRS, YFSETQ. The length of the CDR3 is 11 residues. Between the trimmed V and J ends, which lost 5 bases and 11 bases, there was a span of 13 bases. CDR3 sequence reads: CASSNGRGYTF. The DNA for the CDR3 is TGCGCCAGCAGTAATGGGAGGGGATACACCTTC.

This clonotype was found a few times. V gene TRBV6-5 combines with J gene TRBJ1-5; D not resolved. The CDR3 contains 15 residues. CDR1 is MNHEY and CDR2 is SVGAGI in the germline V gene. V was shortened by 8 bases and J by 1 base, with 15 bases between the two germline ends. This chain's CDR3 is CASSTGTASNQPQHF. The CDR3 nucleotides read TGTGCCAGCTCAACCGGCACCGCCAGCAATCAGCCCCAGCATTTT.

In this sample, this clonotype turned up a few times. The chain couples TRBV6-5 to TRBJ2-1; tentatively, D is TRBD2 (6 bases). Trimming cost V 7 bases and J 0 bases, with 7 bases left between them. The CDR3 has 13 amino acids. Germline CDR1 MNHEY, CDR2 SVGAGI. The CDR3 here is CASMRGSYNEQFF. CDR3 in DNA: TGTGCCAGCATGCGGGGCTCCTACAATGAGCAGTTCTTC.

At least ten counts were recorded for this clonotype. The V call is TRBV7-8, the J call TRBJ1-1; D gene unclear. The CDR3 sequence is 20 residues long. The ends were cut back, 1 base at V and 4 bases at J, with 28 bases in the middle. Germline V gene lookup returns CDR1 SGHVS and CDR2 FQNEAQ. This CDR3 reads CASSLVLRGEFLGRGTEAFF. The DNA for the CDR3 is TGTGCCAGCAGCTTAGTTTTAAGAGGCGAGTTCCTCGGACGCGGCACTGAAGCTTTCTTT.

Many counts were recorded for this clonotype. The chain has TRBV20-1 and TRBJ2-1, with TRBD2 identical over 8 bases. The V segment lost 0 bases and the J segment 16 bases; nucleotides outside the gene matches: 11. The CDR3 covers 13 residues. Germline-derived CDR1 and CDR2 are DFQATT and SNEGSKA (reference sequence). This chain's CDR3 is CSARDMTGGLLFF. CDR3 in DNA: TGCAGTGCTAGAGATATGACGGGGGGGCTATTATTCTTC.